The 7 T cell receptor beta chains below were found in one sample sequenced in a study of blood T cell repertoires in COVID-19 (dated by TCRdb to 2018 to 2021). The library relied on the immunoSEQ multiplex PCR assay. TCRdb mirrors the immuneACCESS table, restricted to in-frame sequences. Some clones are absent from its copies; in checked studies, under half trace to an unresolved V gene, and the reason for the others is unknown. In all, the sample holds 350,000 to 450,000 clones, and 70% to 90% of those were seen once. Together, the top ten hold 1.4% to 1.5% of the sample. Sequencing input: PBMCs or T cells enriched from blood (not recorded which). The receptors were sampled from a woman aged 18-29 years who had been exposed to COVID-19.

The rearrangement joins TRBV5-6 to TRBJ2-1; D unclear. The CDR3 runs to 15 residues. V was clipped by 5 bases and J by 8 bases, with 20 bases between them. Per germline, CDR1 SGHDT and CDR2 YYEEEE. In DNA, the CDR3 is TGTGCCAGCAGTCGGGTCGTCCTCTCAAGAGATGAGCAGTTCTTC. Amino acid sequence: CASSRVVLSRDEQFF. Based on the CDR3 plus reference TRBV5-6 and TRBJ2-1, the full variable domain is DAGVTQSPTHLIKTRGQQVTLRCSPKSGHDTVSWYQQALGQGPQFIFQYYEEEERQRGNFPDRFSGHQFPNYSSELNVNALLLGDSALYLCASSRVVLSRDEQFFGPGTRLTVL.

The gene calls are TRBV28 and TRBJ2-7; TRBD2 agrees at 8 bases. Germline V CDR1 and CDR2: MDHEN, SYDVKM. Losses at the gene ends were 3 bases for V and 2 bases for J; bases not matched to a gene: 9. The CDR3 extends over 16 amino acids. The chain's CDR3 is CASSLTGGGRPYEQYF. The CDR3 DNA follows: TGTGCCAGCAGTTTGACGGGCGGCGGGAGGCCCTACGAGCAGTACTTC.

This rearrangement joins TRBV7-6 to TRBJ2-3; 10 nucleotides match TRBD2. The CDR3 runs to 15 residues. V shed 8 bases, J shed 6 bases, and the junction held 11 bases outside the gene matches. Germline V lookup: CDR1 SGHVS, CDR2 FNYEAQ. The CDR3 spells CASRPSSGSVDTQYF. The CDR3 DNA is TGTGCCAGCCGGCCCTCTAGCGGGAGTGTGGATACGCAGTATTTT.

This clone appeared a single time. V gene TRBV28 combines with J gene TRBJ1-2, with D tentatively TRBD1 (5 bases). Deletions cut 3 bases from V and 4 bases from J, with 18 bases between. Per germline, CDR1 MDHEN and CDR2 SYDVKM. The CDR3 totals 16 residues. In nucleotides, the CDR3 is TGTGCCAGCAGTTTCCGACGGAGGACGGGGGGCTATGGCTACACCTTC. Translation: CASSFRRRTGGYGYTF.

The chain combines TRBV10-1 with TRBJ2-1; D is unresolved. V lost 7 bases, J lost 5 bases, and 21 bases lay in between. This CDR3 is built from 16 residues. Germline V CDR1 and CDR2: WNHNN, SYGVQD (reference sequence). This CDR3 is CASNPCSNVRDNEQFF. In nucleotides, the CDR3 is TGCGCCAGCAACCCTTGTTCGAACGTACGGGACAATGAGCAGTTCTTC.

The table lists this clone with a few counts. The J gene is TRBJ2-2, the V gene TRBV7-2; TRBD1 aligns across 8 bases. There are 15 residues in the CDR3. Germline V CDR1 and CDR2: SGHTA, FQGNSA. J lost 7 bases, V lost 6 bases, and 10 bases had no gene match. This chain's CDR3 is CASSYRTGQGGELFF. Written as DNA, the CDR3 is TGTGCCAGCAGTTACAGGACAGGGCAGGGCGGGGAGCTGTTTTTT.

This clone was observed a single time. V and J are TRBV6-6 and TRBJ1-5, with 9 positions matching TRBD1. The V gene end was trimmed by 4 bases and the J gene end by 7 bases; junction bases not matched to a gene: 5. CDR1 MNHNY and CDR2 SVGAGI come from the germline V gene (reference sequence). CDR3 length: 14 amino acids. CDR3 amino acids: CASSSRDRDQPQHF. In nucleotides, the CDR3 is TGTGCCAGCAGTTCCCGGGACAGGGACCAGCCCCAGCATTTT.